Shown below are 3 T cell receptor beta chains from a single sample sequenced in a study of cytomegalovirus exposure and HLA in healthy donors. Profiling relied on immunoSEQ multiplex PCR, and the TCRdb table lists in-frame clones only, not all of them. Found here are tens of thousands of clones, roughly 96% of them singletons; the top ten hold over 2%. The specimen sequenced was PBMCs. The source of these receptors is a man between 18 and 29 years old in good health and CMV-seronegative.

This clone was found a few times. The chain joins TRBV6-1 to TRBJ2-3; 11 nucleotides align to TRBD1. J was trimmed by 4 bases and V by 0 bases; bases with no gene match: 3. This CDR3 has 16 residues. The germline CDR1 and CDR2 sequences are MNHNS and SASEGT. DNA for the CDR3: TGTGCCAGCAGTGAAGCACCGGGACAGGGGGCAGATACGCAGTATTTT. This encodes CASSEAPGQGADTQYF.

This chain joins TRBV6-5 and TRBJ2-7; 7 bases line up with TRBD1. The J segment lost 3 bases and the V segment lost 0 bases, leaving 2 bases of the junction unmatched. Germline CDR1 reads MNHEY; CDR2 reads SVGAGI. The CDR3 consists of 14 residues. CDR3 DNA sequence: TGTGCCAGCAGTTACTCGGGACAGATCTACGAGCAGTACTTC. It codes for CASSYSGQIYEQYF.

The rearrangement links TRBV11-2 to TRBJ2-3; D might be TRBD2 (7 bases). The CDR3 extends over 16 amino acids. The V gene's germline CDR1 is SGHAT and CDR2 FQNNGV. The V and J ends lost 1 base and 2 bases respectively, with 13 bases between them. CDR3 loop: CASSLGWGGTTDTQYF. In nucleotides, the CDR3 is TGTGCCAGCAGCTTAGGGTGGGGGGGCACCACAGATACGCAGTATTTT.